The 7 T cell receptor beta chains reported below all come from one sample, sequenced in a study of Ad26.COV2.S vaccination and SARS-CoV-2 variants. The treatment denotes: around 19 received Ad26.COV2.S at low or high dose, single or two shots; several received placebo; per-sample allocation not given. It was on day 63 after the first vaccine or placebo injection that samples were taken. Using immunoSEQ multiplex PCR, the repertoire was profiled, and TCRdb retains in-frame clones only, with some absent. The data show roughly 410,000 clones, 83% seen once. The sequenced sample was peripheral blood, obtained in a trial of Ad26.COV2.S vaccine versus placebo. These receptor sequences come from a person aged 18-65 years who received the Ad26.COV2.S COVID-19 vaccine or a placebo.

V gene TRBV9 combines with J gene TRBJ2-3, with 7 bases aligning to TRBD2. Germline CDR1 SGDLS, CDR2 YYNGEE. The CDR3 has 16 residues. The V and J ends lost 0 bases and 0 bases, in that order; junction bases with no gene match: 4. The CDR3 protein is CASSVVAGASTDTQYF. The CDR3 DNA sequence: TGTGCCAGCAGCGTAGTTGCGGGAGCTAGCACAGATACGCAGTATTTT.

Comment on this clone: Other DNA sequences of this sample code for an identical CDR3. V usage is TRBV5-1 and J usage is TRBJ2-7, with TRBD1 identical over 9 bases. The junction had 7 bases not matched to a gene; V was cut back by 4 bases and J by 5 bases. The CDR3 extends over 14 amino acids. The germline V gene encodes CDR1 SGHRS and CDR2 YFSETQ. The CDR3 is CASSLGQGVDEQYF. Here the CDR3 DNA reads TGCGCCAGCAGCCTGGGACAGGGTGTCGACGAGCAGTACTTC.

The chain has TRBV19 and TRBJ1-2; D might be TRBD1 (6 bases). This CDR3 spans 15 amino acids. Trimming took 6 bases from V and 0 from J, leaving 14 bases between them. Germline V gene data show CDR1 as LNHDA and CDR2 as SQIVND (reference sequence). The CDR3 sequence is CASRTWTVANYGYTF. The CDR3 nucleotides read TGTGCCAGTAGGACCTGGACAGTAGCTAACTATGGCTACACCTTC.

This chain links TRBV6-5 with TRBJ1-5; the match to TRBD1 covers 8 bases. The CDR3 is made up of 14 amino acids. The V and J ends lost 10 bases and 6 bases, in that order; junction bases with no gene match: 11. Germline V gene lookup returns CDR1 MNHEY and CDR2 SVGAGI. The CDR3, as DNA: TGTGCCACGGCTGTAACAGGGGGAGGTCAGCCCCAGCATTTT. Translated, it gives CATAVTGGGQPQHF.

The chain recombines TRBV9 with TRBJ1-2; TRBD1 is a possible D gene (5 bases). Germline V CDR1 and CDR2: SGDLS, YYNGEE. This CDR3 comprises 15 residues. V gave up 4 bases and J gave up 7 bases, with 20 bases separating them. The CDR3 here is CASSPRVLGDFGYTF. The CDR3 DNA sequence: TGTGCCAGCAGCCCCCGGGTCCTTGGGGACTTTGGCTACACCTTC.

Turning to this clone: The identical CDR3 is also encoded by other nucleotide sequences in the sample. V gene TRBV11-3 combines with J gene TRBJ2-3; TRBD2 matches at 12 bases. The ends lost 5 bases at V and 4 bases at J; junction bases unmatched: 4. Germline V gene lookup returns CDR1 SGHNT and CDR2 YENEEA. The CDR3 covers 15 residues. This CDR3 is CASSLRTSGADTQYF. CDR3 bases: TGTGCCAGCAGCCTAAGGACTAGCGGGGCAGATACGCAGTATTTT.

The J gene is TRBJ2-1, the V gene TRBV10-1; no clear D gene. Trimming stripped 0 bases from V and 2 bases from J, with 5 bases between. The CDR3 contains 14 residues. CDR1 and CDR2 from the germline V gene are WNHNN and SYGVQD (reference sequence). The CDR3 spells CASSESLTYNEQFF. CDR3 coding DNA: TGCGCCAGCAGTGAGTCCTTGACCTACAATGAGCAGTTCTTC.